This T cell receptor beta chain originates from a study of blood T cell repertoires in COVID-19. The overall study: The cDNA or gDNA used as material had been derived from T cells, B-cell-depleted T cells, or PBMCs.

Original analysis: Amplifying reference gene primers gave estimates of nucleated cell counts. Only in-frame clones appear in the TCRdb table, and some are missing; sequencing was by immunoSEQ multiplex PCR. V and J calls and clone size come straight from that table; D and trimming were deduced from the DNA. The sample lists some 230,000 clones, around four fifths occurring once. Germline V gene lookup returns CDR1 SGHTA and CDR2 FQGTGA. V lost 5 bases, J lost 8 bases, and 10 bases stayed unmatched. The CDR3 covers 15 residues. Sequencing used peripheral blood. The sequence was obtained from a woman aged 60-75 years who had recovered from COVID-19. The gene calls are TRBV7-3 and TRBJ2-1; 9 positions agree with TRBD2. The DNA of the CDR3 is TGTGCCAGCAGCCCCCGGATAGCGGGGGCGCATGAGCAGTTCTTC. Translating gives CASSPRIAGAHEQFF.